This T cell receptor (beta chain) was obtained from a study of T cells in Graves' hyperthyroidism and ophthalmopathy (dated by TCRdb to the late 2010s). Study-level background: Peripheral blood was collected at initial diagnosis, before any treatment. Thyroid tissue and blood T-cell repertoires from six Graves' hyperthyroidism patients were also compared in the study. Prospective prediction of ophthalmopathy was tested in an independent validation cohort consisting of under 20 hyperthyroidism patients and some 15 patients who later progressed to ophthalmopathy. To identify TCR V-J signatures that set the groups apart, the researchers used a discovery cohort of 100 or so patients, made up of roughly 45 with Graves' ophthalmopathy and 57 with stable Graves' hyperthyroidism. Once sampling was done, hyperthyroidism patients were given methimazole at a starting dose of 30 mg daily, whereas ophthalmopathy patients were given high-dose intravenous methylprednisolone. The paper describes TCR Vbeta CDR3 sequencing of around 140 peripheral blood samples, made up of under 50 ophthalmopathy patients, around 73 hyperthyroidism patients and around 17 progressor patients. The 95 to 100 discovery patients were randomly split 7:3 into training and test sets. Study-wide findings and limitations: Blood samples also contained most of the expanded thyroid clonotypes (frequency above 0.001), which suggests that blood repertoires may reflect thyroid immune responses. In cross-validation, a model built on a 13 V-J signature told ophthalmopathy apart from stable hyperthyroidism with approximately 90% sensitivity and around 81% specificity, and in testing the same model reached 80%/75%. Sample size was not statistically predetermined, and investigators were not blinded to group allocation. During validation, the model predicted progression to ophthalmopathy a median of around 7 months ahead of onset, with roughly 65% sensitivity and more than 72% specificity.

Only a few counts were recorded for this clonotype. The antigen it binds to is not known. No clone much larger than this one lies a single base away; base qualities are absent. The TCR beta CDR3 regions were amplified from the RNA transcripts. The first round of RT-PCR for the TCR CDR3 was performed with the HTBI primer set and the Qiagen OneStep RT-PCR kit. The libraries were constructed in a second round of multiplex PCR and then size-selected and purified. Paired-end sequencing of the libraries was performed with 100 bp reads on an Illumina HiSeq2000. The authors processed their data as follows. SOAPnuke was used to process the raw data, with reads discarded if the reads contained adapters or uncalled bases, had a mean Phred below 15, or lacked an exact constant-primer or identifier match. COPE v1.2.5 was used to merge high-quality paired reads, and clonotypes were defined as unique nucleotide sequences. MiTCR v1.1 was used to align the clonotypes against IMGT TRBV, TRBD and TRBJ reference segments. Analysis was restricted to V-J combinations with a frequency above 0.0001, which covered about 99% of repertoires. The TCS score was defined as F50 (clonal expansion) divided by E x V (chaos), with BLOSUM62-based TCRdist calculated between CDR3 peptides within each V-J. Welch's t-statistics and random forest reduced approximately 520 V-J features to about 12, which were used in a naive Bayes classifier (R e1071). TCRdb passed the public sequencing reads through fastp at Q25 and MiXCR, retaining productive beta sequences. All rows with the same CDR3 protein become a single entry with the most common DNA and genes. The V and J calls here are based on TCRdb, not the publication. Present in this sample are roughly 400,000 distinct CDR3 sequences, 25% of which were seen just once. 73% of the sample belongs to the ten largest clones.

The CDR3 runs 12 residues from the cysteine to the phenylalanine. The retained sequence is limited to the CDR3, 36 bases, with the frame set at the first base. V is shortened by 2 bases, J by 5 bases, and the region joining them spans 7 bases. According to the germline V gene (reference sequence), CDR1 reads DFQATT and CDR2 reads SNEGSKA. Stable Graves' hyperthyroidism was defined as the absence of progression to ophthalmopathy over 18 months of follow-up. Hyperthyroidism patients were newly diagnosed, with disease duration under 2 months, and aged 18 to 65 years. Any patient with an uncontrolled infection, another autoimmune disease, pregnancy or lactation was excluded. Diagnoses were based on clinical symptoms, serum thyroxine and TRAb, thyroid ultrasound and orbital computed tomography. PBMCs were isolated from about 9.1 ml of fresh peripheral blood by Ficoll-Paque density gradient centrifugation. Trizol reagent was used to extract total RNA, and RNA quality was then checked on an Agilent 2100 Bioanalyzer.

Material: blood. This TCR derives from a man over 45 with Graves' hyperthyroidism. Recombination connected TRBV20-1 to TRBJ2-1; TRBD2 could be the D gene, as 5 bases match. The CDR3 region: CSARKADNEQFF. The bases read TGCAGTGCTAGAAAAGCGGACAATGAGCAGTTCTTC.